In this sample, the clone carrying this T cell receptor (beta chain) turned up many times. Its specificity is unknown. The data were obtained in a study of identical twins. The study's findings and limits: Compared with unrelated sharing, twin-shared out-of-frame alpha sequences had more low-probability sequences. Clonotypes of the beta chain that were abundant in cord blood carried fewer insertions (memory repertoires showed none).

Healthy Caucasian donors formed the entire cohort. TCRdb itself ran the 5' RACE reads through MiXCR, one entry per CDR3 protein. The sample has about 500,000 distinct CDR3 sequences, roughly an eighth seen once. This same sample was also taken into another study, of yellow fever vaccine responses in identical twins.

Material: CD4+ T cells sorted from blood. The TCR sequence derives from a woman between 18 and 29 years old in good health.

CDR3 protein: CASSVATSGELFF. The DNA of the CDR3 is TGTGCCAGCAGCGTAGCTACGTCCGGGGAGCTGTTTTTT. V and J are TRBV9 and TRBJ2-2; D gene unclear. This CDR3 region has 13 residues. In germline, CDR1 is SGDLS, CDR2 YYNGEE. Between the trimmed V and J ends, which lost 0 bases and 6 bases, there was a span of 6 bases.